This T cell receptor beta chain is drawn from a study of T cell responses to AZD1222 COVID-19 vaccine. This clone was observed a single time. The antigen is unknown. The CDR3 runs to 13 residues. With 5 bases removed from V and 5 bases from J, the gap between germline ends came to 7 bases. Germline-derived CDR1 and CDR2 are LNHDA and SQIVND (reference sequence). The assay was immunoSEQ multiplex PCR, and TCRdb's table has in-frame clones only and misses some. The table has tens of thousands of clones, approximately 90% seen once; the top ten hold 4% to 6%. Study-wide results and caveats: Reports say nearly half of spike-specific TCRs go after unmutated variant regions. Spike was spanned by vaccine-associated CD4 TCRs, with dominance at 160-218 and 743-854. The study found Spike-specific TCR breadth and depth rose after two AZD1222 doses. Donors were largely white British and mainly female; clonal diversity was possibly underestimated.

This sample comprised peripheral blood, obtained on day 0 of MenACWY control vaccination. The origin of this receptor is an adult in good health. The J gene is TRBJ1-6, the V gene TRBV19; D call uncertain. The CDR3 spells CASSVTDNSPLHF. CDR3 sequence (DNA): TGTGCCAGTAGTGTGACGGATAATTCACCCCTCCACTTT.